This T cell receptor beta chain was sequenced during a study of T cell repertoires in aging, cancer and after chemotherapy. TRB rearrangements spanning V, D and J were amplified using mixed TRB-A/B primers. Via MiXCR, TCRdb re-called the multiplex PCR reads, giving one row per CDR3 protein. The table lists around 3,800 distinct CDR3 sequences, roughly 31% of them singletons. TCR beta rearrangements were amplified from peripheral blood genomic DNA. Trimming removed 3 bases at V and 3 bases at J, with 16 bases between. In germline, CDR1 is SGHDT, CDR2 YYEEEE. This CDR3 comprises 15 residues. This sequence joins TRBV5-6 and TRBJ2-7; the D gene is possibly TRBD1 (5 bases). The clonotype was recovered from a human donor in good health. The sample comprised blood. CDR3 DNA sequence: TGTGCCAGCAGCTCCTCCTCAGGGCAGAACTACGAGCAGTACTTC. Its translation is CASSSSSGQNYEQYF.